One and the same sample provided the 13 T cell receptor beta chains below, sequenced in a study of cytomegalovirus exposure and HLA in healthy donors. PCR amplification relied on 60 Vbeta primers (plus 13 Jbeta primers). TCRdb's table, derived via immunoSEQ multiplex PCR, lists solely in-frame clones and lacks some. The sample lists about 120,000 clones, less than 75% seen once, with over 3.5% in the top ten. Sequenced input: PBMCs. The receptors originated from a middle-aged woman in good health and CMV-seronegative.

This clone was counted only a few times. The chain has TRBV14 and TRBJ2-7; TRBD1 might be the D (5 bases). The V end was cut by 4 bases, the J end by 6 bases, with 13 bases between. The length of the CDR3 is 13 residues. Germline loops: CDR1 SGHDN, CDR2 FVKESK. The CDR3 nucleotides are TGTGCCAGCAGCCCACCAACAGGAATCGAGCAGTACTTC. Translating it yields CASSPPTGIEQYF. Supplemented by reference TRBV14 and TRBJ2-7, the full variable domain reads EAGVTQFPSHSVIEKGQTVTLRCDPISGHDNLYWYRRVMGKEIKFLLHFVKESKQDESGMPNNRFLAERTGGTYSTLKVQPAELEDSGVYFCASSPPTGIEQYFGPGTRLTVT.

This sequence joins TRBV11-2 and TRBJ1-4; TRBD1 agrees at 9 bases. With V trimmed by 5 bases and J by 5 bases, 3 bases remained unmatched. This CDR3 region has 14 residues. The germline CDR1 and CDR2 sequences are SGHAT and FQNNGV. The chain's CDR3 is CASSHGQGNEKLFF. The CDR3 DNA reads TGTGCCAGCAGCCACGGACAGGGGAATGAAAAACTGTTTTTT.

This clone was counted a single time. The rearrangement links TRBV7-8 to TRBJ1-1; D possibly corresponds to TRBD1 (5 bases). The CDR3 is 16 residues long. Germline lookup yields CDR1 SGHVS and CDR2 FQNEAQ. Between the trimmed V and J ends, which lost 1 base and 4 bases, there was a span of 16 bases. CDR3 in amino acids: CASSLDGAIRGTEAFF. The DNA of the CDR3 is TGTGCCAGCAGCTTAGATGGGGCCATTAGGGGCACTGAAGCTTTCTTT.

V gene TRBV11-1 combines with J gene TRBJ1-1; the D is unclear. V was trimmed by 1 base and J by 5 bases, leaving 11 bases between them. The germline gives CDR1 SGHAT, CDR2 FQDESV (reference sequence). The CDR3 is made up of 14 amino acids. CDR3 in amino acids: CASSLGAGLTEAFF. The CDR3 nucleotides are TGTGCCAGCAGCTTAGGAGCAGGTCTTACTGAAGCTTTCTTT.

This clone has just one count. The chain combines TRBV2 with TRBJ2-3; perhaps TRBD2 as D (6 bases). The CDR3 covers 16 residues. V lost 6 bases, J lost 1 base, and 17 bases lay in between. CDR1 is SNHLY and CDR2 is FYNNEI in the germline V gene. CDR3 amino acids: CASSDRSGFGTDTQYF. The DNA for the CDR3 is TGTGCCAGCAGCGACCGAAGCGGGTTCGGCACAGATACGCAGTATTTT.

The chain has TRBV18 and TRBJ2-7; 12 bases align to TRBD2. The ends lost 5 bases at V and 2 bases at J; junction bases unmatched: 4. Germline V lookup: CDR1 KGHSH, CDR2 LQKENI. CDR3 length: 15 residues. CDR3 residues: CASSALAGGTYEQYF. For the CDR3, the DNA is TGTGCCAGCTCAGCACTAGCGGGGGGAACCTACGAGCAGTACTTC.

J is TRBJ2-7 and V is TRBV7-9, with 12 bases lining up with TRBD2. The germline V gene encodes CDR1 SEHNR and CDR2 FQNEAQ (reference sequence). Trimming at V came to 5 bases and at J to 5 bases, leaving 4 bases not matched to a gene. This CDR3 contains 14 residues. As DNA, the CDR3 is TGTGCCAGCAGCCGACGACTAGCGGGAGACGAGCAGTACTTC. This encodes CASSRRLAGDEQYF.

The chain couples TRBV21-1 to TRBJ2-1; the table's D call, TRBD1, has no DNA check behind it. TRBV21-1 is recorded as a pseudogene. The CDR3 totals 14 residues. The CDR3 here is CASSKDRGGNEQFF. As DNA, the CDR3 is TGTGCCAGCAGCAAAGACAGGGGCGGGAATGAGCAGTTCTTC.

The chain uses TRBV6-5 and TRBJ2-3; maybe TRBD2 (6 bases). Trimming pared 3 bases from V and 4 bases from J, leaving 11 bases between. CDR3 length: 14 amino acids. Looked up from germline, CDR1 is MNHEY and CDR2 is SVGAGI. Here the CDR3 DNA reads TGTGCCAGCAGTTATGGGGGGATCGCAGATACGCAGTATTTT. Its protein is CASSYGGIADTQYF.

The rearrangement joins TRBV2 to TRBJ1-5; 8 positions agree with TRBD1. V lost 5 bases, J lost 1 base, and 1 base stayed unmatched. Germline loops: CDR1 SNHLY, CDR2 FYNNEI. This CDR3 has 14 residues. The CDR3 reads CASSRTGSNQPQHF. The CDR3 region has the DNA TGTGCCAGCAGTCGGACAGGGAGCAATCAGCCCCAGCATTTT.

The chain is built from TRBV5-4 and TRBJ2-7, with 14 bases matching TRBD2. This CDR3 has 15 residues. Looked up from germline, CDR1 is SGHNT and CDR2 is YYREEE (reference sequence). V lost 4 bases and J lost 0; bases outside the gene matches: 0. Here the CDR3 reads CASSGTSGSSYEQYF. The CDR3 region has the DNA TGTGCCAGCAGCGGGACTAGCGGGAGCTCCTACGAGCAGTACTTC. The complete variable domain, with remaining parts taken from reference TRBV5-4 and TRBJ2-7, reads ETGVTQSPTHLIKTRGQQVTLRCSSQSGHNTVSWYQQALGQGPQFIFQYYREEENGRGNFPPRFSGLQFPNYSSELNVNALELDDSALYLCASSGTSGSSYEQYFGPGTRLTVT.

CDR3 loop: CAVRGVGNIQYF. The DNA of the CDR3 is TGTGCCGTGCGCGGAGTGGGAAACATTCAGTACTTC. The rearrangement links TRBV2 to TRBJ2-4; D gene unclear. V lost 11 bases and J lost 6, with 14 bases in between. The CDR3 sequence is 12 residues long. Germline CDR1 SNHLY, CDR2 FYNNEI.

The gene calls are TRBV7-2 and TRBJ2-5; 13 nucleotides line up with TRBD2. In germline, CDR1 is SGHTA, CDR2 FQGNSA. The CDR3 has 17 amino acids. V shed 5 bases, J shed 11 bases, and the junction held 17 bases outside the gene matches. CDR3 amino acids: CASSLTLGLAGAREQYF. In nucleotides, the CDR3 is TGTGCCAGCAGCCTTACCCTCGGACTAGCGGGGGCCAGGGAGCAGTACTTC.